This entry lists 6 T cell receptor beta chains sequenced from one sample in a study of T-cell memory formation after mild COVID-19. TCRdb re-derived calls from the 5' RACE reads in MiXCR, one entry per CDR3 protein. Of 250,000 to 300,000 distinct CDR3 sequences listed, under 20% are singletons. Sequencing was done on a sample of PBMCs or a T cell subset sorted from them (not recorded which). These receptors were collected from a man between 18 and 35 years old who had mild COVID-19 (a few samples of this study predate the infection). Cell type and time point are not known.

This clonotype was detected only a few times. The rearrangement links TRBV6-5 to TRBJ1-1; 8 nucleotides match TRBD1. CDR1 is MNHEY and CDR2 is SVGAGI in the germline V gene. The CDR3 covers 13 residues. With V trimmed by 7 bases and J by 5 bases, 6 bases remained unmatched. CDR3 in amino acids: CASNGQGRTEAFF. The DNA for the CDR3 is TGTGCCAGCAATGGACAGGGAAGGACTGAAGCTTTCTTT.

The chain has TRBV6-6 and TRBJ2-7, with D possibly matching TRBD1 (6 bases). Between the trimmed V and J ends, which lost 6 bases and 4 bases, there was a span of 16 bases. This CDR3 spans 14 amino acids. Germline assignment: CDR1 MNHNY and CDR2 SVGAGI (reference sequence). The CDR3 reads CASRMGQVEYEQYF. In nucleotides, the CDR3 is TGTGCCAGCAGGATGGGACAAGTAGAGTACGAGCAGTACTTC.

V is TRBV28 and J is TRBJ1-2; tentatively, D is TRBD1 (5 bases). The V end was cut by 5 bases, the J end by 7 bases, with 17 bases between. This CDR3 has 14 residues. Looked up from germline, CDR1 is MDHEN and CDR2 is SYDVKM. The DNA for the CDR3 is TGTGCCAGCAGTACCCCGGCCGGGGGTGCTGGCTACACCTTC. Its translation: CASSTPAGGAGYTF.

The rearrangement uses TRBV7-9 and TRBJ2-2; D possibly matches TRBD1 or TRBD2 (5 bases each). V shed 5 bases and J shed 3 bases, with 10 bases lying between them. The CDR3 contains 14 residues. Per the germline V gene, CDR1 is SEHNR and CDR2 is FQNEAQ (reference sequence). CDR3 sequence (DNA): TGTGCCAGCAGCCGGGACCGATACACCGGGGAGCTGTTTTTT. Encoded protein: CASSRDRYTGELFF. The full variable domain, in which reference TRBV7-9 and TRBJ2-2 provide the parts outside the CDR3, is DTGVSQNPRHKITKRGQNVTFRCDPISEHNRLYWYRQTLGQGPEFLTYFQNEAQLEKSRLLSDRFSAERPKGSFSTLEIQRTEQGDSAMYLCASSRDRYTGELFFGEGSRLTVL.

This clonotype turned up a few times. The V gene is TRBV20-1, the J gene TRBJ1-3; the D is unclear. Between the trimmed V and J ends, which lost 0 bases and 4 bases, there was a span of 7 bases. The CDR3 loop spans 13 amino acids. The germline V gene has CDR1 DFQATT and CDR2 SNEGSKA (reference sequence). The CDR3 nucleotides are TGCAGTGCTAGAGAGACCCCCGGAAACACCATATATTTT. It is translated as CSARETPGNTIYF.

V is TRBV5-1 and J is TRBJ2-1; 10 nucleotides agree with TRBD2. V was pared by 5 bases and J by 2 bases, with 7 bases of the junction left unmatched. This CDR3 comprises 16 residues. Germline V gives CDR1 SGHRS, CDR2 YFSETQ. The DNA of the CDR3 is TGCGCCAGCAGGGCGGCTAGCGGGGGAACCTACAATGAGCAGTTCTTC. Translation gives CASRAASGGTYNEQFF.